A single sample is the source of the 30 T cell receptor beta chains below, sequenced in a study of CD8 T cells in Susac syndrome. Random hexamers were used to reverse transcribe an amount of roughly 0.45 to 1 ug RNA. TCRdb re-called the immunoSEQ multiplex PCR reads with MiXCR, one entry per CDR3 protein. The table includes about 81,000 distinct CDR3 sequences, approximately 95% detected once. Sequencing was done on a sample of CD8+ T cells from PBMCs. These TCRs come from a human donor with Susac syndrome.

This clonotype has only one observation. This chain links TRBV9 with TRBJ2-5, with 8 bases fitting TRBD1. The CDR3 contains 14 residues. Per the germline V gene, CDR1 is SGDLS and CDR2 is YYNGEE. Losses at the gene ends were 2 bases for V and 5 bases for J; bases not matched to a gene: 5. CDR3 sequence: CASSVDRGVETQYF. In DNA, the CDR3 is TGTGCCAGCAGCGTCGACAGGGGCGTTGAGACCCAGTACTTC. Based on the CDR3 plus reference TRBV9 and TRBJ2-5, the full variable domain is DSGVTQTPKHLITATGQRVTLRCSPRSGDLSVYWYQQSLDQGLQFLIQYYNGEERAKGNILERFSAQQFPDLHSELNLSSLELGDSALYFCASSVDRGVETQYFGPGTRLLVL.

This sequence joins TRBV20-1 and TRBJ2-5; D may be TRBD2 (5 bases). This CDR3 region has 15 residues. V lost 3 bases to trimming and J lost 5 bases, with 19 bases between them. Per the germline V gene, CDR1 is DFQATT and CDR2 is SNEGSKA (reference sequence). CDR3 sequence reads: CSASELALPGETQYF. CDR3 nucleotide sequence: TGCAGTGCTAGTGAGCTAGCCCTCCCCGGGGAGACCCAGTACTTC.

This rearrangement joins TRBV5-1 to TRBJ1-2; D remains ambiguous. V lost 7 bases and J lost 0, with 10 bases in between. The length of the CDR3 is 13 residues. Germline values: CDR1 SGHRS, CDR2 YFSETQ. Here the CDR3 DNA reads TGCGCCAGCTTCGGGTCGTCTAACTATGGCTACACCTTC. It translates to CASFGSSNYGYTF.

This clonotype was seen once. The CDR3 loop is CASSPWGGATFYNEQFF. The DNA of the CDR3 is TGTGCCAGCAGTCCTTGGGGGGGCGCCACCTTTTACAATGAGCAGTTCTTC. V is TRBV6-2 or TRBV6-3 and J is TRBJ2-1, with TRBD2 as a possible D gene (7 bases). V lost 5 bases, J lost 4 bases, and 21 bases lay in between. This CDR3 has 17 residues. Germline CDR1 MNHEY, CDR2 SVGEGT.

The chain joins TRBV20-1 to TRBJ2-7; maybe TRBD1 (6 bases). The germline V and J ends were trimmed by 0 bases and 1 base, with 16 bases remaining between them. The CDR3 is made up of 16 amino acids. Germline V gene sequence: CDR1 DFQATT, CDR2 SNEGSKA (reference sequence). The CDR3 DNA reads TGCAGTGCTAGAGACCCCACGTCTGACAGGTCCTACGAGCAGTACTTC. Translation gives CSARDPTSDRSYEQYF.

The chain recombines TRBV6-2 or TRBV6-3 with TRBJ2-3; TRBD2 matches 15 bases. Germline CDR1 MNHEY, CDR2 SVGEGT. V trimming: 6 bases; J trimming: 3 bases; junction bases outside the gene matches: 19. This CDR3 comprises 21 residues. In DNA form, the CDR3 reads TGTGCCAGCAGCACGGGAACCGGGACTAGCGGGAGGAAGAGGACGACAGATACGCAGTATTTT. Protein sequence: CASSTGTGTSGRKRTTDTQYF.

The chain carries TRBV2 and TRBJ1-2, with D perhaps TRBD1 (5 bases). The germline gives CDR1 SNHLY, CDR2 FYNNEI. This CDR3 region has 14 residues. V was cut by 8 bases and J by 8 bases, with 21 bases left in between. The CDR3 loop reads CASAESGEEEGYTF. The CDR3, as DNA: TGTGCCAGCGCGGAGTCGGGGGAGGAGGAAGGCTACACCTTC.

CDR3: CSAQHLGQGYEQYF. CDR3 bases: TGCAGTGCCCAACATCTCGGACAGGGCTACGAGCAGTACTTC. The chain uses TRBV20-1 and TRBJ2-7; 8 bases are a match to TRBD1. The germline V gene encodes CDR1 DFQATT and CDR2 SNEGSKA (reference sequence). Trimming took 6 bases from V and 3 from J; bases not matched to a gene: 10. The CDR3 sequence is 14 residues long.

The genes are TRBV24-1 and TRBJ2-1; 14 positions match TRBD2. The V and J ends lost 5 bases and 7 bases, in that order; junction bases with no gene match: 12. The CDR3 spans 18 residues. CDR1 is KGHDR and CDR2 is SFDVKD in the germline V gene. For the CDR3, the DNA is TGTGCCACCAGTGGTGTTGTGGGACTAGCGGGAGTGTTAAATGAGCAGTTCTTC. It codes for CATSGVVGLAGVLNEQFF.

The rearrangement uses TRBV13 and TRBJ1-1, with D tentatively TRBD1 (5 bases). The CDR3 is made up of 13 amino acids. Trimming took off 6 bases at V and 6 bases at J, with 14 bases between the two ends. Germline loops: CDR1 PRHDT, CDR2 FYEKMQ (reference sequence). The CDR3 nucleotides read TGTGCCAGCAGTCGAACAGGTCTCTCTGAAGCTTTCTTT. Translated, it gives CASSRTGLSEAFF.

J is TRBJ1-5 and V is TRBV9; D might be TRBD1 (6 bases). The germline CDR1 and CDR2 sequences are SGDLS and YYNGEE. Trimming removed 3 bases from V and 5 bases from J, with 15 bases in between. The CDR3 spans 15 residues. CDR3 nucleotides: TGTGCCAGCAGCGAATCAGGGGACGATCATCAGCCCCAGCATTTT. Its protein is CASSESGDDHQPQHF.

J is TRBJ2-3 and V is TRBV15; 7 bases line up with TRBD2. V shed 4 bases and J 2 bases; nucleotides not matched to a gene: 3. CDR3 length: 14 residues. The germline gives CDR1 LNHNV, CDR2 YYDKDF (reference sequence). The CDR3 nucleotides are TGTGCCACCAGCAACCTAGCGGACACAGATACGCAGTATTTT. Protein: CATSNLADTDTQYF.

The rearrangement links TRBV10-3 to TRBJ2-5; D is tentatively TRBD1 or TRBD2 (5 bases each). The germline V gene has CDR1 ENHRY and CDR2 SYGVKD. The CDR3 runs 13 residues. V was clipped by 4 bases and J by 0 bases, with 6 bases between them. The CDR3 loop is CAISGDHQETQYF. The CDR3 bases are TGTGCCATCAGTGGGGACCACCAAGAGACCCAGTACTTC.

The chain carries TRBV29-1 and TRBJ2-2, with D possibly TRBD2 on 6 matching bases. Germline V gene lookup returns CDR1 SQVTM and CDR2 ANQGSEA. The germline V and J ends were trimmed by 4 bases and 1 base, with 7 bases remaining between them. The CDR3 length is 13 residues. CDR3 in amino acids: CSVVSGNTGELFF. CDR3 in DNA: TGCAGCGTTGTTAGCGGGAACACCGGGGAGCTGTTTTTT.

The chain links TRBV19 to TRBJ2-1; D is unresolved. Trimming cost V 5 bases and J 4 bases, with 6 bases left between them. Germline V gene sequence: CDR1 LNHDA, CDR2 SQIVND (reference sequence). The CDR3 covers 12 residues. The CDR3 loop is CASSSEYNEQFF. The CDR3 nucleotides read TGTGCCAGTAGTTCAGAGTACAATGAGCAGTTCTTC.

V is TRBV12-3 or TRBV12-4 and J is TRBJ2-5; D gene uncertain. With 6 bases removed from V and 0 bases from J, the gap between germline ends came to 5 bases. CDR3 length: 12 residues. CDR3 in amino acids: CASSTYQETQYF. As DNA, the CDR3 is TGTGCCAGCAGCACGTACCAAGAGACCCAGTACTTC.

This clonotype was seen a single time. The chain employs TRBV5-5 and TRBJ2-7, with 8 bases fitting TRBD1. Germline V CDR1 and CDR2: SGHKS, YYEKEE (reference sequence). CDR3 size: 14 residues. Trimming took 6 bases from V and 2 from J; bases not matched to a gene: 7. The CDR3 protein is CASKSTGEPYEQYF. For the CDR3, the DNA is TGTGCCAGCAAGTCGACAGGGGAACCCTACGAGCAGTACTTC.

This chain connects TRBV9 to TRBJ2-1; D gene uncertain. The V gene's germline CDR1 is SGDLS and CDR2 YYNGEE. Trimming left V 2 bases short and J 8 bases short, with 11 bases between. CDR3 size: 13 residues. CDR3 loop: CASSVYDVYEQFF. As DNA, the CDR3 is TGTGCCAGCAGCGTCTATGACGTCTATGAGCAGTTCTTC.

The chain is built from TRBV7-8 and TRBJ2-5, with D maybe TRBD1 (5 bases). This CDR3 contains 14 residues. Germline CDR1 and CDR2: SGHVS and FQNEAQ. Trimming shortened V by 5 bases and J by 1 base, and 11 bases separated the two germline ends. CDR3 sequence: CASSTDIGQETQYF. Written as DNA, the CDR3 is TGTGCCAGCAGCACGGACATTGGCCAAGAGACCCAGTACTTC.

The rearrangement uses TRBV12-3 or TRBV12-4 and TRBJ1-4, with D possibly matching TRBD1 (6 bases). Trimming took 8 bases from V and 0 from J, leaving 19 bases between them. The CDR3 loop spans 17 amino acids. CDR3 loop: CASGIRQEMATNEKLFF. The CDR3 DNA follows: TGTGCCAGCGGGATAAGACAGGAGATGGCAACTAATGAAAAACTGTTTTTT.

This clonotype was recorded a few times. The chain links TRBV7-3 to TRBJ1-1; D not resolved. Germline V gene data show CDR1 as SGHTA and CDR2 as FQGTGA. The CDR3 covers 11 residues. Trimming cost V 4 bases and J 6 bases, with 6 bases left between them. In DNA form, the CDR3 reads TGTGCCAGCAGCTCGGGTGCTGAAGCTTTCTTT. Amino acids: CASSSGAEAFF.

The chain uses TRBV30 and TRBJ1-1, with 9 bases identical to TRBD1. V was clipped by 0 bases and J by 5 bases; unmatched bases: 4. The CDR3 contains 14 residues. The germline V gene encodes CDR1 GTSNPN and CDR2 SVGIG (reference sequence). CDR3 residues: CAWSVGQGHTEAFF. In DNA form, the CDR3 reads TGTGCCTGGAGTGTCGGACAGGGGCATACTGAAGCTTTCTTT.

The chain recombines TRBV20-1 with TRBJ2-1, with 8 bases fitting TRBD2. V lost 0 bases, J lost 0 bases, and 7 bases stayed unmatched. From germline, CDR1 is DFQATT and CDR2 SNEGSKA (reference sequence). The CDR3 is 17 amino acids. The CDR3 DNA sequence: TGCAGTGCTAGAGATCGGTTAGCGGGGAGCTCCTACAATGAGCAGTTCTTC. Residues: CSARDRLAGSSYNEQFF.

This clonotype was seen a single time. The chain joins TRBV3-1 to TRBJ2-3; D is perhaps TRBD1 (5 bases). With 3 bases removed from V and 1 base from J, the gap between germline ends came to 8 bases. Per the germline V gene, CDR1 is LGHDT and CDR2 is YNNKEL (reference sequence). The CDR3 is 14 amino acids. CDR3 sequence reads: CASSQTTGTDTQYF. CDR3 coding DNA: TGTGCCAGCAGCCAGACGACAGGCACAGATACGCAGTATTTT.

V is TRBV13 and J is TRBJ1-2, with 7 nucleotides matching TRBD1. Germline V gene sequence: CDR1 PRHDT, CDR2 FYEKMQ (reference sequence). This CDR3 comprises 14 residues. With V trimmed by 4 bases and J by 5 bases, 7 bases remained unmatched. This chain's CDR3 is CASSSPGQKYGYTF. The CDR3 nucleotides are TGTGCCAGCAGCTCGCCGGGACAGAAATATGGCTACACCTTC.

J is TRBJ2-7 and V is TRBV27; tentative D call: TRBD2 (6 bases). From germline, CDR1 is MNHEY and CDR2 SMNVEV (reference sequence). The V gene lost 3 bases and the J gene lost 6 bases, with 12 bases spanning the gap. The CDR3 length is 13 residues. DNA for the CDR3: TGTGCCAGCAGTTTTGGAGGGCCCGGCGAGCAGTACTTC. This encodes CASSFGGPGEQYF.

The chain carries TRBV5-1 and TRBJ2-3; D not certain. Germline V gene sequence: CDR1 SGHRS, CDR2 YFSETQ. Trimming left V 4 bases short and J 4 bases short, with 10 bases between. The CDR3 totals 13 residues. The chain's CDR3 is CASSNGAADTQYF. The DNA for the CDR3 is TGCGCCAGCAGCAACGGAGCCGCAGATACGCAGTATTTT.

The chain links TRBV20-1 to TRBJ2-7; 7 positions match TRBD2. In germline, CDR1 is DFQATT, CDR2 SNEGSKA (reference sequence). V was clipped by 3 bases and J by 2 bases; unmatched bases: 7. This CDR3 contains 14 residues. The DNA for the CDR3 is TGCAGTGCTAGGCTACTGGGACTAACCTACGAGCAGTACTTC. Translation gives CSARLLGLTYEQYF.

The rearrangement links TRBV29-1 to TRBJ1-2; 7 positions agree with TRBD1. V shed 3 bases and J 2 bases; nucleotides not matched to a gene: 6. The germline CDR1 and CDR2 sequences are SQVTM and ANQGSEA. The CDR3 is made up of 14 amino acids. CDR3: CSVEMGQPNYGYTF. CDR3 bases: TGCAGCGTTGAGATGGGACAGCCGAACTATGGCTACACCTTC.

The V and J genes are TRBV27 and TRBJ2-1, with unresolved D. The germline gives CDR1 MNHEY, CDR2 SMNVEV (reference sequence). There are 11 residues in the CDR3. Between the trimmed V and J ends, which lost 4 bases and 9 bases, there was a span of 7 bases. CDR3 coding DNA: TGTGCCAGCAGTTCTACGATTGAGCAGTTCTTC. Encoded protein: CASSSTIEQFF.